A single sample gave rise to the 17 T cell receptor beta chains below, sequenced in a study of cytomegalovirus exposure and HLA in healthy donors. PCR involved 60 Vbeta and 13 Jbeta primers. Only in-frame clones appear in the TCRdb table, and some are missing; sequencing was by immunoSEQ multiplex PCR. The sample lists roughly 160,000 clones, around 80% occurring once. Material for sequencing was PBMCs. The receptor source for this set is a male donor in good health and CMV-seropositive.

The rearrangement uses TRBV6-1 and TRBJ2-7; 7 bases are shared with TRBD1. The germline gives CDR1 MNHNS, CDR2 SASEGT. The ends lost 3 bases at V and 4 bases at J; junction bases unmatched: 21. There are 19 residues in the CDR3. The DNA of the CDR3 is TGTGCCAGCAGTGACCCCCCCTGGACAGGCCAAAGTAATCCTTACGAGCAGTACTTC. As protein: CASSDPPWTGQSNPYEQYF.

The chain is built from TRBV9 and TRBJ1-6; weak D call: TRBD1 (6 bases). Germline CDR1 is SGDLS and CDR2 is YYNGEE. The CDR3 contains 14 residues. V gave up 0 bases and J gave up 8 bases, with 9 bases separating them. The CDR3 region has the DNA TGTGCCAGCAGCGTAGTGGGGGCGGATTCACCCCTCCACTTT. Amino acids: CASSVVGADSPLHF.

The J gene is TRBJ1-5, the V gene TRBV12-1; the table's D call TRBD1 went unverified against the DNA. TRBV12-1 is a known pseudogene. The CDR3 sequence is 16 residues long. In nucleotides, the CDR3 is TGTGCCAGCAGCCCGGAGGGTCAACAGGGGTTGCAGCCCCAGCATTTT. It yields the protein CASSPEGQQGLQPQHF.

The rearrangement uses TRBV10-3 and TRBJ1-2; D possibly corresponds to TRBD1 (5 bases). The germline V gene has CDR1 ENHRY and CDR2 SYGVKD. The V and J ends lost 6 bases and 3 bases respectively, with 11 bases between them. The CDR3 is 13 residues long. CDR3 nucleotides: TGTGCCATCAGGACCGGAGGGGACTATGGCTACACCTTC. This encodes CAIRTGGDYGYTF.

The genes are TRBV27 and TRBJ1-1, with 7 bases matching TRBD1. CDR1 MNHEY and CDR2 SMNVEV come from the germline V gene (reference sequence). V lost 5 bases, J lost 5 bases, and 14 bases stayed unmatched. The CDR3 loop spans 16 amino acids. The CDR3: CASSPSPGTALTEAFF. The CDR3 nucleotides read TGTGCCAGCAGTCCTTCTCCGGGGACAGCCCTGACTGAAGCTTTCTTT.

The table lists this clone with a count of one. In DNA, the CDR3 is TGTGCCAGCAGCCCGCGGGACAGGCGATCCTACAATGAGCAGTTCTTC. Amino acids: CASSPRDRRSYNEQFF. This chain joins TRBV7-9 and TRBJ2-1; 8 nucleotides match TRBD1. The trim removed 5 bases at V and 1 base at J, leaving 7 bases unmatched. CDR1 and CDR2 (germline): SEHNR, FQNEAQ (reference sequence). The CDR3 runs 16 residues.

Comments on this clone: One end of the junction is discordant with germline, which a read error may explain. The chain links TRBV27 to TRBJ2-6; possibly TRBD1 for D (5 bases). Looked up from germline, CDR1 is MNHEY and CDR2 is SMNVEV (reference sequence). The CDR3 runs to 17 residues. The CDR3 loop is CASSLFPDSSGANGLTF. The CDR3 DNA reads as TGTGCCAGCAGTTTATTTCCGGATAGCTCTGGGGCCAACGGCCTGACTTTC.

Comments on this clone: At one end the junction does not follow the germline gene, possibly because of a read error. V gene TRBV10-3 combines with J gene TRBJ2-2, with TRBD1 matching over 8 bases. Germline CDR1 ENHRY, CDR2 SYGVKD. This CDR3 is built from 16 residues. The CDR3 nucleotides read TGTGCCATCAGTGACTTACAGGGGGTTGGCACCGGGGAGCTGCTTTTT. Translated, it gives CAISDLQGVGTGELLF.

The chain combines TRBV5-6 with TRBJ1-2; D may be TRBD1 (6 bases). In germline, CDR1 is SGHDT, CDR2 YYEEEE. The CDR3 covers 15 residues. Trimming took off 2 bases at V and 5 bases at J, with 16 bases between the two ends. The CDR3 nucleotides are TGTGCCAGCAGCTTAGGACAGCTTGAGTTGTATGGCTACACCTTC. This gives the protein CASSLGQLELYGYTF.

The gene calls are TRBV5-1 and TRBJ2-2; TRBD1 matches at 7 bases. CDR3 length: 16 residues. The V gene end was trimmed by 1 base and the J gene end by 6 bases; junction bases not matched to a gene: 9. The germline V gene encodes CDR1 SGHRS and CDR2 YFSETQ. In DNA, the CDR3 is TGCGCCAGCAGCTTGTCTCCCGGGACAGATGCCGGGGAGCTGTTTTTT. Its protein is CASSLSPGTDAGELFF.

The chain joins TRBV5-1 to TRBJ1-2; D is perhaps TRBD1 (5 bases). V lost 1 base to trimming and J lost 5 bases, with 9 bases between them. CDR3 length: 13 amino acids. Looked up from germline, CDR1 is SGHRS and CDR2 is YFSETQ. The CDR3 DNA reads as TGCGCCAGCAGCTTGAAAGGGGCGTATGGCTACACCTTC. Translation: CASSLKGAYGYTF.

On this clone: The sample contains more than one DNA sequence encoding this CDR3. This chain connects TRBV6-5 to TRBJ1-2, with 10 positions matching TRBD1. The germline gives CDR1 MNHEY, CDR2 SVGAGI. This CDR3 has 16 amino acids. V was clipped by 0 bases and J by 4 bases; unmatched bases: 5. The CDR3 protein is CASSYSRTGGGYGYTF. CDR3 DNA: TGTGCCAGCAGTTACTCGAGGACAGGGGGAGGCTATGGCTACACCTTC.

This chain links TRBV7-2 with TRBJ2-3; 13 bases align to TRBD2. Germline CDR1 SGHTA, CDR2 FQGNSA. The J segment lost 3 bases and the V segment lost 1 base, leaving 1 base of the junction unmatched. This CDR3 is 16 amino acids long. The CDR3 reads CASSLELAGGTDTQYF. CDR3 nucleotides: TGTGCCAGCAGCTTAGAACTAGCGGGGGGGACAGATACGCAGTATTTT.

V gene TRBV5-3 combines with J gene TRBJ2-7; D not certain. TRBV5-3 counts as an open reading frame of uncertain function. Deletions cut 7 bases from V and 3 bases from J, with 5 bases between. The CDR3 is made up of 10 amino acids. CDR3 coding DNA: TGTGCCAGATTATTCTACGAGCAGTACTTC. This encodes CARLFYEQYF.

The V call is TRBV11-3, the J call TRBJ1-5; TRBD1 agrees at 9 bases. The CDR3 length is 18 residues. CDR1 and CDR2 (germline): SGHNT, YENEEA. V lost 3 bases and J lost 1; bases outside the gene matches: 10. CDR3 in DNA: TGTGCCAGCAGCTTTCTGGACAGGGGAATTGGAAGCAATCAGCCCCAGCATTTT. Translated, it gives CASSFLDRGIGSNQPQHF.

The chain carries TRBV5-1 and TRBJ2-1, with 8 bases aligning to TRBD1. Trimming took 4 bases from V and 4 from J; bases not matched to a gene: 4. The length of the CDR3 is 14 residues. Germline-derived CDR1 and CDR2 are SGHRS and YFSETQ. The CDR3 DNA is TGCGCCAGCAGCCCCGGACAGGGATACAATGAGCAGTTCTTC. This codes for CASSPGQGYNEQFF.

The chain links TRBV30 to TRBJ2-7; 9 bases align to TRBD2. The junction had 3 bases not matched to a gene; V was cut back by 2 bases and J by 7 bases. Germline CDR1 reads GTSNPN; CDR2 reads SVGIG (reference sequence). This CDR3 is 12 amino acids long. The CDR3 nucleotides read TGTGCCTGGAGTAGCGGGGGGATGGAGCAGTACTTC. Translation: CAWSSGGMEQYF.